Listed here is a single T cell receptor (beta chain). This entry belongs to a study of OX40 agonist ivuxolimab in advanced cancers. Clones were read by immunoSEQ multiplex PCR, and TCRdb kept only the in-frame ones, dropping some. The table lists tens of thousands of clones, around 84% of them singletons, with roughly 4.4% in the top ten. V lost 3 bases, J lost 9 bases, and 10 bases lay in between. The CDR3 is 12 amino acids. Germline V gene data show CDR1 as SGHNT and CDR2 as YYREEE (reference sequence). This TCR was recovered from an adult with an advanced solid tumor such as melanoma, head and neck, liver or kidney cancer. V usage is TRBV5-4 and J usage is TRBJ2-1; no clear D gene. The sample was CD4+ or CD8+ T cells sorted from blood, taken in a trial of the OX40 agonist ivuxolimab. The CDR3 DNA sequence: TGTGCCAGCAGCTGGGATCTGGCTGAGCAGTTCTTC. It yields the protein CASSWDLAEQFF.